Below are 4 T cell receptor beta chains sequenced from a single sample in a study of Ad26.COV2.S vaccination and SARS-CoV-2 variants. Described treatment: roughly 20 received Ad26.COV2.S at low or high dose, single or two shots; 5 received placebo; per-sample allocation not given. After the first vaccine or placebo injection, samples were drawn on day 63. The protocol was immunoSEQ multiplex PCR, while the TCRdb copy is restricted to in-frame clones and leaves out a portion. The table shows hundreds of thousands of clones, with about nine tenths occurring only once. Sequenced here: peripheral blood, sampled in a trial of Ad26.COV2.S vaccine versus placebo. Source of these receptors: a person between 18 and 59 years old who received the Ad26.COV2.S COVID-19 vaccine or a placebo.

V is TRBV5-4 and J is TRBJ2-6; D is unresolved. CDR1 is SGHNT, CDR2 YYREEE, per germline (reference sequence). The V end was cut by 0 bases, the J end by 2 bases, with 15 bases between. The CDR3 runs 18 residues. CDR3 sequence: CASSLGNPPGAGANVLTF. As DNA, the CDR3 is TGTGCCAGCAGCTTGGGGAACCCTCCTGGCGCTGGGGCCAACGTCCTGACTTTC. Complete variable domain (other parts from reference TRBV5-4 and TRBJ2-6): ETGVTQSPTHLIKTRGQQVTLRCSSQSGHNTVSWYQQALGQGPQFIFQYYREEENGRGNFPPRFSGLQFPNYSSELNVNALELDDSALYLCASSLGNPPGAGANVLTFGAGSRLTVL.

The chain has TRBV9 and TRBJ1-1; D is unclear. This CDR3 has 11 amino acids. Between the trimmed V and J ends, which lost 5 bases and 4 bases, there was a span of 6 bases. Germline CDR1 is SGDLS and CDR2 is YYNGEE. As DNA, the CDR3 is TGTGCCAGCAGTGACGGCACTGAAGCTTTCTTT. Translated: CASSDGTEAFF.

This chain joins TRBV7-6 and TRBJ2-7; a weak D match, TRBD1 (6 bases). V was trimmed by 5 bases and J by 2 bases, leaving 13 bases between them. The CDR3 loop spans 14 amino acids. CDR1 SGHVS and CDR2 FNYEAQ come from the germline V gene. This chain's CDR3 is CASSDKTGPYEQYF. The CDR3 nucleotides are TGTGCCAGCAGCGATAAGACAGGACCCTACGAGCAGTACTTC.

The J gene is TRBJ1-2, the V gene TRBV20-1, with a weak D call TRBD1 (5 bases). The CDR3 has 13 amino acids. Trimming shortened V by 3 bases and J by 6 bases, and 14 bases separated the two germline ends. Germline CDR1 and CDR2: DFQATT and SNEGSKA (reference sequence). This chain's CDR3 is CSASGSGKDGYTF. CDR3 DNA sequence: TGCAGTGCTAGTGGTTCAGGGAAGGATGGCTACACCTTC.